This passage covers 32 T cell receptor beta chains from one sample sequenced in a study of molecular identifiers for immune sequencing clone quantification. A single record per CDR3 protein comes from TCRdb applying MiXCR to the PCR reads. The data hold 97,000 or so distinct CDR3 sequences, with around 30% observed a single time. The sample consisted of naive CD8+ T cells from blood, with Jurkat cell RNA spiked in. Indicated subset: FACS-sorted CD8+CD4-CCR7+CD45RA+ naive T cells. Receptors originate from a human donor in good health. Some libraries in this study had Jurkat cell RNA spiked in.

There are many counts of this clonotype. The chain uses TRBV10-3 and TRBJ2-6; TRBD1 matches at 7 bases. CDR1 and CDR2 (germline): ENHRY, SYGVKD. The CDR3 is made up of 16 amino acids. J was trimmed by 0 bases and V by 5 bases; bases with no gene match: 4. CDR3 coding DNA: TGTGCCATCAGTACGGGACAGATCTCTGGGGCCAACGTCCTGACTTTC. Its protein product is CAISTGQISGANVLTF.

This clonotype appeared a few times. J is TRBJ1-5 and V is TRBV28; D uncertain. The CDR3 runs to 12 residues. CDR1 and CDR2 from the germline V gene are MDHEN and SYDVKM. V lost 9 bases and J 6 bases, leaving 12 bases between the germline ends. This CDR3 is CARSGAGQPQHF. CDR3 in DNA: TGTGCCAGATCAGGTGCAGGTCAGCCCCAGCATTTT.

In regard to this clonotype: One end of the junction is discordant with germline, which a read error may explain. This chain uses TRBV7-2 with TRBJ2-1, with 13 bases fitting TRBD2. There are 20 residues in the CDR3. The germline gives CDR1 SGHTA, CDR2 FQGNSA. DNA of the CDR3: TGTGCCAGCAGCATCAGGACTAGCGGGAGTCTCGCCCTCTCCTACAAAGAGCAGTTCTTC. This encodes CASSIRTSGSLALSYKEQFF.

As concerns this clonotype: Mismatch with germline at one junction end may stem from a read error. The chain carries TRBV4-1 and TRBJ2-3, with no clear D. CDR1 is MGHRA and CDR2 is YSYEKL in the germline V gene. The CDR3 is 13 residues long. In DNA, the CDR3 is TGCGCCAGCAGCCAAGATCTGCCGGATACGCTGTATTTT. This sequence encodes CASSQDLPDTLYF.

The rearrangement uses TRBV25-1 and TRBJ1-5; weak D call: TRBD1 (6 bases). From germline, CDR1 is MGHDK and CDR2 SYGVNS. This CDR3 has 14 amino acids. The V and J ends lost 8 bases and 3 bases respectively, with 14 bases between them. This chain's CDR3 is CASGYGQLNQPQHF. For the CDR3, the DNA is TGTGCCAGCGGCTATGGACAGCTCAATCAGCCCCAGCATTTT.

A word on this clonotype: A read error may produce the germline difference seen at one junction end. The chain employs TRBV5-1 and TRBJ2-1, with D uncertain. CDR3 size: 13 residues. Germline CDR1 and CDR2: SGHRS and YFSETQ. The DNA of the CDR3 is TGCGTCAGCACCCCTGCGACCCACAATGAGCAGTTCTTC. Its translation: CVSTPATHNEQFF.

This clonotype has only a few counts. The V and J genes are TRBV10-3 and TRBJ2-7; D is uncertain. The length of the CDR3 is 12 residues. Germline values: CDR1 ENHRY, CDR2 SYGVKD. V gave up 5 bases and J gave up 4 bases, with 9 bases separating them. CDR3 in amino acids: CAISKLRYEQYF. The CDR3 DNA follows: TGTGCCATCAGTAAACTTAGGTACGAGCAGTACTTC.

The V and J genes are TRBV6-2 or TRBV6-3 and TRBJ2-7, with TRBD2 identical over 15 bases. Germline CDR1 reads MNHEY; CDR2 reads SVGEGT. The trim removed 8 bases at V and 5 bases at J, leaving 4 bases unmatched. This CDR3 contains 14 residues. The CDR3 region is CASAGTSGRNEQYF. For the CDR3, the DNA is TGTGCCAGCGCAGGGACTAGCGGGAGGAACGAGCAGTACTTC.

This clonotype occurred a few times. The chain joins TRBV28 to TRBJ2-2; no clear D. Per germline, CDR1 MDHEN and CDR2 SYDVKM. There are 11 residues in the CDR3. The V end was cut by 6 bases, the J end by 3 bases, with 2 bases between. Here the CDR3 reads CASSYTGELFF. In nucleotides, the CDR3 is TGTGCCAGCAGCTACACCGGGGAGCTGTTTTTT.

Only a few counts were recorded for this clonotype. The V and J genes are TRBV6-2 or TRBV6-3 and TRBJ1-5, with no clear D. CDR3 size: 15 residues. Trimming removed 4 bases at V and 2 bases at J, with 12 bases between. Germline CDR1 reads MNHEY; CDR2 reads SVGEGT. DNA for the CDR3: TGTGCCAGCAGTTTTCGGAACCCGGGCAATCAGCCCCAGCATTTT. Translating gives CASSFRNPGNQPQHF.

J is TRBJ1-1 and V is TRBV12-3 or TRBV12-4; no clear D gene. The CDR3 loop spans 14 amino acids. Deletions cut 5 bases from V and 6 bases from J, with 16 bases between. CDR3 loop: CASSPRVLTSEAFF. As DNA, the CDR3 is TGTGCCAGCAGTCCCCGGGTCCTGACTTCTGAAGCTTTCTTT.

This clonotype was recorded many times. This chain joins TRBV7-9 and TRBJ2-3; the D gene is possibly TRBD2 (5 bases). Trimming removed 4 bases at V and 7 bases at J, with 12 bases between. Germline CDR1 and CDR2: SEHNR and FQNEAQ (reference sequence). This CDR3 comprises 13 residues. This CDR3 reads CASSSPSPYTQYF. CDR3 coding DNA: TGTGCCAGCAGCTCCCCTAGCCCATATACGCAGTATTTT.

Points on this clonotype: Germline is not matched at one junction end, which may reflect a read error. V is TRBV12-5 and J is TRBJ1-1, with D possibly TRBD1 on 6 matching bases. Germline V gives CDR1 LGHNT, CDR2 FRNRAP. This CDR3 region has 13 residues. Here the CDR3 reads CACGLEGQFEAFF. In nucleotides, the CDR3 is TGTGCTTGTGGTTTGGAAGGACAGTTTGAAGCTTTCTTT.

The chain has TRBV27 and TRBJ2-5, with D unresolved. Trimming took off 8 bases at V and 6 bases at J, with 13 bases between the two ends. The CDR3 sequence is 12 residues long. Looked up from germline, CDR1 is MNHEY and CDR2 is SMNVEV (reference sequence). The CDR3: CASGVWAKTQYF. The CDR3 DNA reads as TGTGCCAGCGGGGTTTGGGCAAAGACCCAGTACTTC.

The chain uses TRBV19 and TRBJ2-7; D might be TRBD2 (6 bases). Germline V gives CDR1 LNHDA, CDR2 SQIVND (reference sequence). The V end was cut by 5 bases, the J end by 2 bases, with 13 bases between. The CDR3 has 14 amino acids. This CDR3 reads CASSAGPIAYEQYF. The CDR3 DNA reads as TGTGCCAGTAGTGCGGGACCGATAGCCTACGAGCAGTACTTC.

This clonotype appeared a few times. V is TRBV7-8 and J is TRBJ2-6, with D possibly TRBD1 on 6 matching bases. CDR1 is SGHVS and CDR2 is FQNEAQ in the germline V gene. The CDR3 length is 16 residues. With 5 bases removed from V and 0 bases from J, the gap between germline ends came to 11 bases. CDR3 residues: CASSLIGGSGANVLTF. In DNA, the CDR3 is TGTGCCAGCAGCCTAATAGGGGGCTCTGGGGCCAACGTCCTGACTTTC. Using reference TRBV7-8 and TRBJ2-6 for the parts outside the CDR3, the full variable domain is GAGVSQSPRYKVAKRGQDVALRCDPISGHVSLFWYQQALGQGPEFLTYFQNEAQLDKSGLPSDRFFAERPEGSVSTLKIQRTQQEDSAVYLCASSLIGGSGANVLTFGAGSRLTVL.

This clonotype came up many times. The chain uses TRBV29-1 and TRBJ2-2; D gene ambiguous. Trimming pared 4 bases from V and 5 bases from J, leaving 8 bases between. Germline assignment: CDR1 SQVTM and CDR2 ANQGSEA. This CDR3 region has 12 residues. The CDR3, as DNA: TGCAGCGTTGTGAGGTTTACCGGGGAGCTGTTTTTT. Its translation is CSVVRFTGELFF.

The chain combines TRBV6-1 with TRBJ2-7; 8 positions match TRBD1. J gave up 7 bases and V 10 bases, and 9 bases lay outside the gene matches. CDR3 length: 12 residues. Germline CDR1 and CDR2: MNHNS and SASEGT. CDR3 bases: TGTGCCATCCGACAGGGGCCGGGTGAGCAGTACTTC. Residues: CAIRQGPGEQYF.

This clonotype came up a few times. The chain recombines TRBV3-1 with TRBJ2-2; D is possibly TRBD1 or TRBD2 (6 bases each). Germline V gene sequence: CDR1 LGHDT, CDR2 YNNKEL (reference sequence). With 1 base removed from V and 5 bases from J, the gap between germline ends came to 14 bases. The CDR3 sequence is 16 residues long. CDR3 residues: CASSQVGGRRTGELFF. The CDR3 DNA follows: TGTGCCAGCAGCCAAGTTGGGGGGCGCAGAACCGGGGAGCTGTTTTTT.

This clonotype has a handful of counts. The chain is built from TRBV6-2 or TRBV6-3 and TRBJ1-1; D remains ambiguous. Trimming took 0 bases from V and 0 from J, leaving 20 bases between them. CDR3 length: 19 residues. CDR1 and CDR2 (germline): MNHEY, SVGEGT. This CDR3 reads CASSYSTILTPTLNTEAFF. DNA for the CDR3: TGTGCCAGCAGTTACTCGACAATATTAACCCCGACCTTGAACACTGAAGCTTTCTTT.

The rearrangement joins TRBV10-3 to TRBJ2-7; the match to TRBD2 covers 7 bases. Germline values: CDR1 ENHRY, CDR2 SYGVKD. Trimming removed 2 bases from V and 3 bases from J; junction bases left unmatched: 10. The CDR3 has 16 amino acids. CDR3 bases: TGTGCCATCAGTGAGACGACTGGCGGGAGAGGCTACGAGCAGTACTTC. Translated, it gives CAISETTGGRGYEQYF.

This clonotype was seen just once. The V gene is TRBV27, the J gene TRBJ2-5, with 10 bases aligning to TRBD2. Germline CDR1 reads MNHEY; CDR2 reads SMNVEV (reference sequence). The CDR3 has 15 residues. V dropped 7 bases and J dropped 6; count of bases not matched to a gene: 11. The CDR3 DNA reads TGTGCCAGCAAGGCTGGAGTAGCGGGAGGTAAGACCCAGTACTTC. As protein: CASKAGVAGGKTQYF.

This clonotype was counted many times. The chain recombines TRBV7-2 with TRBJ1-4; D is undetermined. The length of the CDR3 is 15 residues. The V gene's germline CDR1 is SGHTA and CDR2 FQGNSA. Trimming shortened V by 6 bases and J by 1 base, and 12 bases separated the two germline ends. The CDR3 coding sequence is TGTGCCAGCAGACACTCAGTCAGAACTAATGAAAAACTGTTTTTT. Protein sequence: CASRHSVRTNEKLFF.

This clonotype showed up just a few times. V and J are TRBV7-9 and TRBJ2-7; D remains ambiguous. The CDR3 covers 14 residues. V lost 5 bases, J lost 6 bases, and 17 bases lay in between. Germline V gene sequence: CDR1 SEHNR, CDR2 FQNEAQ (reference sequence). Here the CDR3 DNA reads TGTGCCAGCAGCCCGGGCTATACCCTGATCGAGCAGTACTTC. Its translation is CASSPGYTLIEQYF.

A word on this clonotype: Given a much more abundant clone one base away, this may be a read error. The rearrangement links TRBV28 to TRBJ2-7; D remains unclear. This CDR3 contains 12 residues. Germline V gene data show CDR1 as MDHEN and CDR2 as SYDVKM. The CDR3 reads CAGSAVFSEQYF. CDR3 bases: TGTGCCGGCAGCGCCGTTTTTAGCGAGCAGTACTTC.

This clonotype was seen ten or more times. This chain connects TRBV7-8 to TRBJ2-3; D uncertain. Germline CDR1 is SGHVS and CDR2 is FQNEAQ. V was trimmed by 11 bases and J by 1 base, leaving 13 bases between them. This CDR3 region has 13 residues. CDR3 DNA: TGTGCCGCAGTCCGTGAAGGCACAGATACGCAGTATTTT. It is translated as CAAVREGTDTQYF.

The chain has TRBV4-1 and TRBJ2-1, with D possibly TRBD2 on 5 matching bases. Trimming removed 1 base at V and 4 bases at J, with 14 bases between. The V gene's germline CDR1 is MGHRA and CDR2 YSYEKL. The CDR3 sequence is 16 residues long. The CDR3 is CASSQVRAGFYNEQFF. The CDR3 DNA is TGCGCCAGCAGCCAAGTGAGGGCCGGGTTTTACAATGAGCAGTTCTTC.

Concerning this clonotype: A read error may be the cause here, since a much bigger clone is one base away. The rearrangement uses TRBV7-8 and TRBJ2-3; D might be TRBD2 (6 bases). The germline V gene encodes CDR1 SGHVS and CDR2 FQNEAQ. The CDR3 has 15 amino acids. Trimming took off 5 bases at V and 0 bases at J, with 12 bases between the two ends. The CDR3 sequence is CASSGKRVSTDTQYF. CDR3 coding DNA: TGTGCCAGCAGCGGGAAGCGGGTTAGCACAGATACGCAGTATTTT.

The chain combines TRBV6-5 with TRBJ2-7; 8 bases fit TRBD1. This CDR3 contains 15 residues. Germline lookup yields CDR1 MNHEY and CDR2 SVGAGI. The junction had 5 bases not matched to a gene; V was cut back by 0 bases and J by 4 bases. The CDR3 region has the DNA TGTGCCAGCAGTTACTCAACAGGGGGTTCTTACGAGCAGTACTTC. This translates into CASSYSTGGSYEQYF.

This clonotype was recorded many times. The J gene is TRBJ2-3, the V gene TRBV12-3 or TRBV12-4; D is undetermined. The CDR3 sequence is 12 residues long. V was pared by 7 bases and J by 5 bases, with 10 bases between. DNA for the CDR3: TGTGCCAGCACCCAATGGGGAGATACGCAGTATTTT. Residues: CASTQWGDTQYF.

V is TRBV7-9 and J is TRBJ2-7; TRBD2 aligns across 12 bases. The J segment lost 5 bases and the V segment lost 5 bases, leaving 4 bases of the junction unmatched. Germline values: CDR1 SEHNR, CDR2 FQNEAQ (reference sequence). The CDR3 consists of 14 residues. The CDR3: CASSILAGGDEQYF. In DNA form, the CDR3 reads TGTGCCAGCAGCATCCTAGCGGGAGGGGACGAGCAGTACTTC.

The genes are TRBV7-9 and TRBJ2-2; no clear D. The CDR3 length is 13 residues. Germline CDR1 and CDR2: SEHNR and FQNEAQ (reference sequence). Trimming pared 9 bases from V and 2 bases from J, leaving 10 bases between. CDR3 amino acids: CARLDGNTGELFF. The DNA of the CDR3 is TGTGCCAGATTGGACGGAAACACCGGGGAGCTGTTTTTT.